This T cell receptor (beta chain) was identified in a study of blood T cells in healthy people across ages. Remarks on this clonotype: Its cognate antigen is unknown.

V lost 1 base and J 5 bases, leaving 15 bases between the germline ends. This CDR3 is 16 amino acids long. Per germline, CDR1 MDHEN and CDR2 SYDVKM. The use of a sample-barcoded 5' primer and a J-beta primer mix characterized a second PCR of roughly 6 to 11 cycles. TCRdb reprocessed the 5' RACE reads via MiXCR and lists one record per CDR3 protein. The sample lists 1.5 million or so distinct CDR3 sequences; roughly 43% were seen once. Study conclusions and caveats: As age increased, TCR beta diversity per million T cells fell in a roughly linear fashion.

The chain uses TRBV28 and TRBJ2-1, with D perhaps matching TRBD2 (7 bases). The clonotype originates from a woman in her late teens or twenties in good health. Sequences were obtained from blood. The CDR3 region has the DNA TGTGCCAGCAGTTTATTGGGGGGAGGGGGGGACAATGAGCAGTTCTTC. Translation gives CASSLLGGGGDNEQFF.